This is a list of T cell receptor beta chains from one sample in a study of blood T cells in healthy people across ages. TCRdb used MiXCR to reprocess the 5' RACE reads, holding one entry per CDR3 protein. The data show about 1.5 million distinct CDR3 sequences, with 40% to 45% seen just once and about 4% held by the top ten. The source material was blood. These receptor sequences come from a woman between 18 and 29 years old in good health. CDR3s include the opening cysteine and the closing phenylalanine or tryptophan. A D gene is named only where the DNA matches it firmly. The listing skips clone size in some rows; elsewhere it reads once, few, many or a size class.

v_gene	abundance	j_gene	d_gene	CDR3aa
TRBV20-1	.	TRBJ1-1	TRBD1	CSARGDRAGTEAFF
TRBV29-1	many	TRBJ2-7	.	CSVLADTSYEQYF
TRBV5-6	few	TRBJ2-1	.	CASSLSGHNYNEQFF
TRBV7-9	.	TRBJ2-5	.	CASSLSSRLLDEQYF
TRBV7-3	.	TRBJ2-1	TRBD1	CASSRRDRVNYNEQFF
TRBV7-9	.	TRBJ1-2	.	CASSHDSSRASYGYTF
TRBV20-1	.	TRBJ1-5	.	CSAVVPTAQPQHF
TRBV20-1	.	TRBJ1-5	TRBD1	CSAGVQGGQPQHF
TRBV7-3	.	TRBJ2-1	TRBD2	CASSSRAGGYNEQFF
TRBV27	few	TRBJ1-6	.	CASSLDENSPLHF
TRBV2	few	TRBJ1-2	.	CAPRKGTNYGYTF
TRBV7-2	few	.	.	CASSLTQGLLSEQYF
TRBV27	.	TRBJ1-5	.	CASSLQRDPNQPQHF
TRBV7-6	.	TRBJ2-5	TRBD2	CASSMGRAPQETQYF